This TCR beta chain was identified in a study of blood T cell repertoires in COVID-19. At the level of the study: The analysed material was cDNA or gDNA that came from T cells, B-cell-depleted T cells, or PBMCs.

Germline V gives CDR1 LGHDT, CDR2 YNNKEL (reference sequence). Trimming took 5 bases from V and 1 from J, leaving 12 bases between them. The CDR3 totals 15 residues. Assay used: immunoSEQ multiplex PCR; TCRdb lists only in-frame clones, some missing. The sample lists 150,000 or so clones; about four fifths were seen once. Before being deemed recovered, Cohort 3 donors had two negative PCRs, clearance, or symptom resolution. This sequence originates from an older woman who had recovered from COVID-19. The sample taken for sequencing was PBMCs or T cells enriched from blood (not recorded which). The J gene is TRBJ2-1, the V gene TRBV3-1 (or the pseudogene TRBV3-2); D is ambiguous. The CDR3 sequence: CASSFSRGSYNEQFF. CDR3 in DNA: TGTGCCAGCAGCTTTAGTAGAGGATCCTACAATGAGCAGTTCTTC.